One sample yielded the 9 T cell receptor beta chains listed below, sequenced in a study of cytomegalovirus exposure and HLA in healthy donors. Primers included in the PCR were 60 Vbeta and 13 Jbeta primers. The method was immunoSEQ multiplex PCR; TCRdb's version includes in-frame clones alone and lacks a portion of them. Of about 180,000 clones in the sample, approximately 72% are singletons; the top ten hold around 2.5%. Sequencing used PBMCs. The receptors were gathered from a female donor in good health and CMV-seronegative.

This clone came up once. The chain joins TRBV9 to TRBJ2-7, with 10 bases lining up with TRBD1. CDR3 length: 15 residues. Losses at the gene ends were 0 bases for V and 1 base for J; bases not matched to a gene: 1. Germline V lookup: CDR1 SGDLS, CDR2 YYNGEE. The CDR3 region has the DNA TGTGCCAGCAGCGTAGGGGGACAGGGGTCCTACGAGCAGTACTTC. Encoded protein: CASSVGGQGSYEQYF.

This chain links TRBV2 with TRBJ2-3, with a weak D call TRBD2 (6 bases). Looked up from germline, CDR1 is SNHLY and CDR2 is FYNNEI. This CDR3 contains 15 residues. The ends were cut back, 3 bases at V and 2 bases at J, with 12 bases in the middle. This CDR3 is CASSDREQPTDTQYF. CDR3 nucleotides: TGTGCCAGCAGTGACCGGGAGCAACCCACAGATACGCAGTATTTT.

The CDR3 nucleotides are TGTGCCAGCAGCCTAGGGCCCTTAAGCTCCTACGAGCAGTACTTC. Amino acids: CASSLGPLSSYEQYF. The gene calls are TRBV11-2 and TRBJ2-7; D gene uncertain. CDR3 size: 15 residues. CDR1 is SGHAT, CDR2 FQNNGV, per germline. V was cut by 5 bases and J by 0 bases, with 14 bases left in between. Full variable domain (missing parts from reference TRBV11-2 and TRBJ2-7): EAGVAQSPRYKIIEKRQSVAFWCNPISGHATLYWYQQILGQGPKLLIQFQNNGVVDDSQLPKDRFSAERLKGVDSTLKIQPAKLEDSAVYLCASSLGPLSSYEQYFGPGTRLTVT.

The chain has TRBV19 and TRBJ2-1; 11 nucleotides line up with TRBD1. Germline trimming cut 5 bases from V and 10 bases from J; bases unmatched to any gene: 4. The germline gives CDR1 LNHDA, CDR2 SQIVND (reference sequence). The CDR3 is made up of 13 amino acids. CDR3 in amino acids: CASSWTGGGEQFF. CDR3 bases: TGTGCCAGTAGTTGGACAGGGGGCGGGGAGCAGTTCTTC.

The rearrangement joins TRBV6-5 to TRBJ1-1, with 7 bases identical to TRBD1. Germline values: CDR1 MNHEY, CDR2 SVGAGI. V lost 4 bases to trimming and J lost 5 bases; unmatched junction nucleotides: 1. The CDR3 runs 12 residues. This CDR3 is CASSFRGTEAFF. The DNA of the CDR3 is TGTGCCAGCAGTTTCAGGGGGACTGAAGCTTTCTTT.

This chain joins TRBV4-2 and TRBJ2-3; 7 positions agree with TRBD1. Germline-derived CDR1 and CDR2 are LGHNA and YNFKEQ. After removal of 2 bases from V and 0 bases from J, the junction contained 8 bases not matched to a gene. The CDR3 totals 17 residues. The CDR3 reads CASSQKQGHASTDTQYF. For the CDR3, the DNA is TGTGCCAGCAGCCAAAAACAGGGGCACGCTAGCACAGATACGCAGTATTTT.

Note on this clone: Mismatch with germline at one junction end may stem from a read error. The chain combines TRBV7-9 with TRBJ1-5; the match to TRBD1 covers 9 bases. The CDR3 is 16 residues long. In germline, CDR1 is SEHNR, CDR2 FQNEAQ (reference sequence). Here the CDR3 DNA reads TGTTCCAGCAGCTATACCGGGACAGGGTTAACTCAGCCCCAGCATTTT. Translating gives CSSSYTGTGLTQPQHF.

The chain carries TRBV13 and TRBJ1-1, with 8 positions matching TRBD1. J lost 1 base, V lost 1 base, and 2 bases had no gene match. CDR1 is PRHDT and CDR2 is FYEKMQ in the germline V gene (reference sequence). The CDR3 has 15 amino acids. This CDR3 is CASSLVTGGNTEAFF. In nucleotides, the CDR3 is TGTGCCAGCAGCTTAGTCACAGGGGGGAACACTGAAGCTTTCTTT.

Points on this clone: Other DNA sequences of this sample code for an identical CDR3. The chain couples TRBV28 to TRBJ2-7; tentative D call: TRBD2 (5 bases). Trimming left V 4 bases short and J 6 bases short, with 7 bases between. CDR1 is MDHEN and CDR2 is SYDVKM in the germline V gene. CDR3 size: 11 residues. The chain's CDR3 is CASSSLAEQYF. The CDR3 region has the DNA TGTGCCAGCAGTTCGCTAGCCGAGCAGTACTTC.